These 10 T cell receptor beta chains originate from one sample sequenced in a study of blood T cell repertoires in COVID-19. Assay used: immunoSEQ multiplex PCR; TCRdb lists only in-frame clones, some missing. This sample has roughly 76,000 clones; more than 85% occur once, and the top ten carry around 13%. Sequencing input: peripheral blood. These receptor sequences come from a man in his 70s with active or convalescent COVID-19.

The chain uses TRBV3-1 (or the pseudogene TRBV3-2) and TRBJ1-2; possible D gene TRBD1, 5 bases. Germline V gene lookup returns CDR1 LGHDT and CDR2 YNNKEL (reference sequence). The CDR3 sequence is 12 residues long. The V end lost 4 bases, the J end lost 3 bases, and 6 bases lay between the germline ends. CDR3 sequence: CASSRGDYGYTF. The CDR3 DNA reads as TGTGCCAGCAGCCGGGGGGACTATGGCTACACCTTC.

The rearrangement links TRBV7-2 to TRBJ2-7; tentatively, D is TRBD1 (5 bases). Trimming stripped 2 bases from V and 4 bases from J, with 15 bases between. This CDR3 is built from 15 residues. CDR1 SGHTA and CDR2 FQGNSA come from the germline V gene. In nucleotides, the CDR3 is TGTGCCAGCAGCTTAATAACGACAGCTGGGTACGAGCAGTACTTC. It translates to CASSLITTAGYEQYF. Based on the CDR3 plus reference TRBV7-2 and TRBJ2-7, the full variable domain is GAGVSQSPSNKVTEKGKDVELRCDPISGHTALYWYRQSLGQGLEFLIYFQGNSAPDKSGLPSDRFSAERTGGSVSTLTIQRTQQEDSAVYLCASSLITTAGYEQYFGPGTRLTVT.

V is TRBV4-3 and J is TRBJ1-2, with TRBD1 matching over 7 bases. V was pared by 8 bases and J by 7 bases, with 7 bases of the junction left unmatched. Germline V gene lookup returns CDR1 LGHNA and CDR2 YSLEER. The CDR3 has 12 amino acids. As DNA, the CDR3 is TGCGCCAGCGGACGACAGGGTCGTGGCTACACCTTC. This encodes CASGRQGRGYTF.

V is TRBV7-9 and J is TRBJ1-2; D is unclear. The CDR3 extends over 14 amino acids. Germline CDR1 is SEHNR and CDR2 is FQNEAQ (reference sequence). The V gene lost 5 bases and the J gene lost 6 bases, with 16 bases spanning the gap. The chain's CDR3 is CASSLSSLVHGYTF. The CDR3 bases are TGTGCCAGCAGCCTGTCTTCGTTAGTTCATGGCTACACCTTC.

This chain joins TRBV30 and TRBJ2-1; maybe TRBD1 (6 bases). Per germline, CDR1 GTSNPN and CDR2 SVGIG (reference sequence). The CDR3 has 11 residues. With 3 bases removed from V and 6 bases from J, the gap between germline ends came to 6 bases. CDR3 nucleotide sequence: TGTGCCTGGAGCAGGGGCAATGAGCAGTTCTTC. Translated: CAWSRGNEQFF.

The chain links TRBV10-1 to TRBJ2-7, with TRBD1 matching over 8 bases. Germline loops: CDR1 WNHNN, CDR2 SYGVQD (reference sequence). CDR3 length: 20 amino acids. V lost 4 bases and J lost 2; bases outside the gene matches: 22. The CDR3 here is CASSGPTGDRRICPTYEQYF. The CDR3 bases are TGCGCCAGCAGTGGGCCGACAGGGGATCGACGAATTTGCCCAACCTACGAGCAGTACTTC.

The V call is TRBV10-3, the J call TRBJ2-3, with 8 bases lining up with TRBD2. Trimming took 4 bases from V and 4 from J; bases not matched to a gene: 4. This CDR3 has 14 amino acids. Germline V lookup: CDR1 ENHRY, CDR2 SYGVKD. In nucleotides, the CDR3 is TGTGCCATCAGTGGAGGACTAGCTTCAGATACGCAGTATTTT. This gives the protein CAISGGLASDTQYF.

The gene calls are TRBV25-1 and TRBJ1-2; 7 bases fit TRBD1. J was trimmed by 4 bases and V by 4 bases; bases with no gene match: 9. The CDR3 is made up of 15 amino acids. CDR1 and CDR2 from the germline V gene are MGHDK and SYGVNS. The CDR3 sequence is CASSGPGQIFYGYTF. CDR3 DNA sequence: TGTGCCAGCAGTGGTCCGGGACAGATCTTCTATGGCTACACCTTC.

The rearrangement links TRBV6-4 to TRBJ1-6; possibly TRBD1 for D (5 bases). The germline gives CDR1 MRHNA, CDR2 SNTAGT. The length of the CDR3 is 18 residues. Trimming pared 0 bases from V and 1 base from J, leaving 13 bases between. The CDR3 is CASSDSPQGGSYNSPLHF. CDR3 nucleotide sequence: TGTGCCAGCAGTGACTCCCCCCAGGGAGGATCCTATAATTCACCCCTCCACTTT.

The chain uses TRBV30 and TRBJ2-7; the match to TRBD2 covers 7 bases. CDR1 and CDR2 (germline): GTSNPN, SVGIG (reference sequence). V lost 1 base and J lost 0; bases outside the gene matches: 9. The CDR3 contains 16 residues. The CDR3 region is CAWSEVERDGSYEQYF. The DNA of the CDR3 is TGTGCCTGGAGTGAGGTTGAGCGGGACGGCTCCTACGAGCAGTACTTC. The full variable domain, completed using reference TRBV30 and TRBJ2-7, is SQTIHQWPATLVQPVGSPLSLECTVEGTSNPNLYWYRQAAGRGLQLLFYSVGIGQISSEVPQNLSASRPQDRQFILSSKKLLLSDSGFYLCAWSEVERDGSYEQYFGPGTRLTVT.